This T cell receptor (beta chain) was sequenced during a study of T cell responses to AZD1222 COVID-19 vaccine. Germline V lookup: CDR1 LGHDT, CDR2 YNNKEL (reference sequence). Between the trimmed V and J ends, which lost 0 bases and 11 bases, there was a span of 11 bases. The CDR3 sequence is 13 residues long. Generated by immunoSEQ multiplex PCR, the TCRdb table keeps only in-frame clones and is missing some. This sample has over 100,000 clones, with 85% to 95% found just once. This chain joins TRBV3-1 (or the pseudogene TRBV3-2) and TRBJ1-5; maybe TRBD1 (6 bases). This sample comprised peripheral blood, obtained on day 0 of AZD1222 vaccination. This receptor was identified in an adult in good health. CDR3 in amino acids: CASSQDDRQAQHF. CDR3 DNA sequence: TGTGCCAGCAGCCAAGATGACAGGCAAGCCCAGCATTTT.